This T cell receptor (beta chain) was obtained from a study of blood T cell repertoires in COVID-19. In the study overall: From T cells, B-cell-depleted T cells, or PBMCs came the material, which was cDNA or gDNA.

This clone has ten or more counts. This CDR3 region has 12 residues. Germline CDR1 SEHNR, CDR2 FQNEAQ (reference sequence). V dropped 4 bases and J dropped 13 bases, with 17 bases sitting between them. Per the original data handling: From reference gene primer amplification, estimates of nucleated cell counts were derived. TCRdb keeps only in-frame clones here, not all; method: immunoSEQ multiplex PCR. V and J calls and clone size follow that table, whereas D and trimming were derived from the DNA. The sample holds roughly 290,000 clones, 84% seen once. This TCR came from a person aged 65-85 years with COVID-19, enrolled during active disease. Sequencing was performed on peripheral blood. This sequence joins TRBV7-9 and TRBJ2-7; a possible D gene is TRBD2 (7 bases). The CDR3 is CASSSSLGGVYF. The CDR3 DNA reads TGTGCCAGCAGCTCTTCATTAGGGGGGGTATACTTC.